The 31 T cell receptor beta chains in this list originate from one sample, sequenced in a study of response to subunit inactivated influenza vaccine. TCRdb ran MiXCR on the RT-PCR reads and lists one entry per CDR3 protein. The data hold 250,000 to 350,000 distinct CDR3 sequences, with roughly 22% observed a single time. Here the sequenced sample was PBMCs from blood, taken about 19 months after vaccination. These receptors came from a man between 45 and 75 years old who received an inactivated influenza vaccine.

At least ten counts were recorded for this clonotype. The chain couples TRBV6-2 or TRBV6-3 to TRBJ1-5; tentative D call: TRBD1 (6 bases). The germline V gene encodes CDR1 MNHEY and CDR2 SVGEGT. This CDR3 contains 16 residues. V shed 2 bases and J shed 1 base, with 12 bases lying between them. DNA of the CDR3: TGTGCCAGCAGTTACGTACAGGGAGGGAGCAATCAGCCCCAGCATTTT. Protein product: CASSYVQGGSNQPQHF.

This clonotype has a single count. CDR3: CASSQQGPQETQYF. The CDR3 bases are TGCGCCAGCAGCCAACAGGGTCCGCAAGAGACCCAGTACTTC. The chain carries TRBV4-1 and TRBJ2-5, with D possibly being TRBD1 (5 bases). V lost 2 bases, J lost 2 bases, and 9 bases lay in between. CDR3 length: 14 residues. Looked up from germline, CDR1 is MGHRA and CDR2 is YSYEKL.

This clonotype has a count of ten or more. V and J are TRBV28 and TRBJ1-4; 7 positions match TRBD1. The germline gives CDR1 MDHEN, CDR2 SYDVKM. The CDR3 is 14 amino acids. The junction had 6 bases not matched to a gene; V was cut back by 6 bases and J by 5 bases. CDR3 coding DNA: TGTGCCAGCAGCACCATGACAGGGAATGAAAAACTGTTTTTT. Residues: CASSTMTGNEKLFF.

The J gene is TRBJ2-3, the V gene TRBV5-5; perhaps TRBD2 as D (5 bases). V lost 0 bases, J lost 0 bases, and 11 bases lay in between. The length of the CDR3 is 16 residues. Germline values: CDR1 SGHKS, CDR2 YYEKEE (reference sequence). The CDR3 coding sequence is TGTGCCAGCAGCTTGGCGAGCGGACGGAGCACAGATACGCAGTATTTT. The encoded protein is CASSLASGRSTDTQYF. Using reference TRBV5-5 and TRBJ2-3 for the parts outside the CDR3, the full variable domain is DAGVTQSPTHLIKTRGQQVTLRCSPISGHKSVSWYQQVLGQGPQFIFQYYEKEERGRGNFPDRFSARQFPNYSSELNVNALLLGDSALYLCASSLASGRSTDTQYFGPGTRLTVL.

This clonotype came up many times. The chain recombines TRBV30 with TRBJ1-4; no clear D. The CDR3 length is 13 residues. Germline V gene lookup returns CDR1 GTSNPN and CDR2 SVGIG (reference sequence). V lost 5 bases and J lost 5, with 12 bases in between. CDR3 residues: CAWGRQLNEKLFF. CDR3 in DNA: TGTGCCTGGGGGAGGCAGCTAAATGAAAAACTGTTTTTT.

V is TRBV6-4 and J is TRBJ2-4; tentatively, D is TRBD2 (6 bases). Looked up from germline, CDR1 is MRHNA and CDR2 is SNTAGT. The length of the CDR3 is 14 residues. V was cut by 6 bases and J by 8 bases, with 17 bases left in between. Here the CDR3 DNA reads TGTGCCAGCAGAGTTAGGGGTAGGGAGGACATTCAGTACTTC. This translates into CASRVRGREDIQYF.

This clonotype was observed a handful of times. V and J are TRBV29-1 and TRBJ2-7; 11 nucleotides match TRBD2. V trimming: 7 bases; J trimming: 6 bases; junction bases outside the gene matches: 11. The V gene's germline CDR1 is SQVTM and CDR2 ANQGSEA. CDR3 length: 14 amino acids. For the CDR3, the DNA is TGCAGCGCCTCTAGCGGGAGGACCCTCGGCGAGCAGTACTTC. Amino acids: CSASSGRTLGEQYF.

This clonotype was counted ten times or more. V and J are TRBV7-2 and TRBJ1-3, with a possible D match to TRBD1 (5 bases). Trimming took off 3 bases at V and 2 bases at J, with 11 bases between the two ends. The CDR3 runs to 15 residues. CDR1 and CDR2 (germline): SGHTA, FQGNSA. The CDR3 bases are TGTGCCAGCAGCTTTGAGGTGGGGGCTGGAAACACCATATATTTT. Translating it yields CASSFEVGAGNTIYF.

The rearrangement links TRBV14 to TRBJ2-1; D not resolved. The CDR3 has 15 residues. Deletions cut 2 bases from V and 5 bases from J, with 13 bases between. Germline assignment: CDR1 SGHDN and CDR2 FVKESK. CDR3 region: CASSQLIGRDNEQFF. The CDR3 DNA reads TGTGCCAGCAGCCAACTTATCGGCCGCGACAATGAGCAGTTCTTC.

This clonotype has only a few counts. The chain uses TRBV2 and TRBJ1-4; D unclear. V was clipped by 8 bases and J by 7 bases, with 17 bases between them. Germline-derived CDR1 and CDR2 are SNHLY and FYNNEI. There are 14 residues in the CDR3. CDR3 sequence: CASQIGGGGEKLFF. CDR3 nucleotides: TGTGCCAGCCAGATAGGAGGAGGAGGTGAAAAACTGTTTTTT.

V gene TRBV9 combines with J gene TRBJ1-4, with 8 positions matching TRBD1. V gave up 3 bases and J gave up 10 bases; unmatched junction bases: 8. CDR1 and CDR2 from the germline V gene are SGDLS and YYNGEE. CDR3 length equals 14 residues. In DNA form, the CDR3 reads TGTGCCAGCAGCGCCGTTGGGACAGGCGGAAAACTGTTTTTT. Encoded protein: CASSAVGTGGKLFF.

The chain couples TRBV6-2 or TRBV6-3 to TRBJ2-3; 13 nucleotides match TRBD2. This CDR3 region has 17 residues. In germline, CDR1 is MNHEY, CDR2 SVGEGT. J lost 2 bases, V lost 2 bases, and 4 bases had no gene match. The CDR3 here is CASSYPGLAGVTDTQYF. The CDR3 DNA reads TGTGCCAGCAGTTACCCAGGACTAGCGGGGGTCACAGATACGCAGTATTTT.

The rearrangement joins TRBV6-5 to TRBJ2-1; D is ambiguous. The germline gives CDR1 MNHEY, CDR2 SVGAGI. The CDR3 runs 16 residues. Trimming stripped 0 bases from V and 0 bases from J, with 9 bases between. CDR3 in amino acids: CASSYSPANSYNEQFF. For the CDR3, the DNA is TGTGCCAGCAGTTACTCCCCGGCGAACTCCTACAATGAGCAGTTCTTC.

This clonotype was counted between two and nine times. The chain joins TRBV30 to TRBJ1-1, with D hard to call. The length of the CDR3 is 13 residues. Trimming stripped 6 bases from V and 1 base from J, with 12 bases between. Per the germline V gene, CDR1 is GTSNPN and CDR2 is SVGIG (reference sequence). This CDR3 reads CACRRSSNTEAFF. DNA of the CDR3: TGTGCCTGTCGAAGGTCCTCGAACACTGAAGCTTTCTTT.

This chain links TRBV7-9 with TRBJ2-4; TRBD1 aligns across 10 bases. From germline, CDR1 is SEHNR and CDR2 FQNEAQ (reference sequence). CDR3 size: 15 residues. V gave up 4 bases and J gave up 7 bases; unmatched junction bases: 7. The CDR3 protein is CASSSAGTGVNIQYF. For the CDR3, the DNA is TGTGCCAGCAGCTCGGCCGGGACAGGGGTGAACATTCAGTACTTC.

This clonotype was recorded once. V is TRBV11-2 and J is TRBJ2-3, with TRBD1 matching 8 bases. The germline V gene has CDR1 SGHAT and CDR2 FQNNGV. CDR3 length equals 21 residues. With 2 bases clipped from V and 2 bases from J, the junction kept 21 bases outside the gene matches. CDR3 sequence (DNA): TGTGCCAGCAGCTTATTTCCGCGGTTAGCAGACGACAGGGGCAACACAGATACGCAGTATTTT. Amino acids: CASSLFPRLADDRGNTDTQYF.

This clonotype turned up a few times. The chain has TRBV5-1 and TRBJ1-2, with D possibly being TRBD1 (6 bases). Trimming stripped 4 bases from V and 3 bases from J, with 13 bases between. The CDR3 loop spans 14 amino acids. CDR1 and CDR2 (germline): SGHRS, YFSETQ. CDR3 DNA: TGCGCCAGCAGCCGGCCGACAGGCGACTATGGCTACACCTTC. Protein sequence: CASSRPTGDYGYTF.

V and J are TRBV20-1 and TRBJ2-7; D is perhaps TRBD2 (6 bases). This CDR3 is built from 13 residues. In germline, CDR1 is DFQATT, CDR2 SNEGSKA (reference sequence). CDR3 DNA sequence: TGCAGAACCGGGACCGCGGGAACTCACGAGCAGTACTTC. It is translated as CRTGTAGTHEQYF.

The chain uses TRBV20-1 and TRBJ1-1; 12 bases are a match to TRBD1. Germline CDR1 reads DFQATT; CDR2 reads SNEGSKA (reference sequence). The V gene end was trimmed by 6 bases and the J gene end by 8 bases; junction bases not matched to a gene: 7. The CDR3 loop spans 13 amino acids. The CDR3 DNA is TGCAGTGCCCCGGGACAGGGGGCGGTGGAAGCTTTCTTT. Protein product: CSAPGQGAVEAFF.

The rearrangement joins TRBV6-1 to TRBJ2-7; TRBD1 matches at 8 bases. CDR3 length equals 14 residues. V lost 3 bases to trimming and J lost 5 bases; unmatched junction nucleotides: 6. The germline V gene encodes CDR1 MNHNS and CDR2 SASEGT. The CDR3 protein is CASSDLWTGHEQYF. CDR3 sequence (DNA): TGTGCCAGCAGTGACCTTTGGACAGGGCACGAGCAGTACTTC.

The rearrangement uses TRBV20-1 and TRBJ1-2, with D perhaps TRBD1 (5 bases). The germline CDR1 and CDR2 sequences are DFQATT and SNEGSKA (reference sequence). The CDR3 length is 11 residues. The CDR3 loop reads CSAGARDGYTF. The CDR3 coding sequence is TGCAGCGCCGGGGCGCGAGACGGCTACACCTTC.

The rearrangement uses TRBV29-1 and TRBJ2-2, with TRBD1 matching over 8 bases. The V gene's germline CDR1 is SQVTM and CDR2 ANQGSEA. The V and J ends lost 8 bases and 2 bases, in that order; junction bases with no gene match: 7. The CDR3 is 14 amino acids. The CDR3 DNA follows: TGCAGCTTTCGGGGACAGGCAAACACCGGGGAGCTGTTTTTT. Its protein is CSFRGQANTGELFF.

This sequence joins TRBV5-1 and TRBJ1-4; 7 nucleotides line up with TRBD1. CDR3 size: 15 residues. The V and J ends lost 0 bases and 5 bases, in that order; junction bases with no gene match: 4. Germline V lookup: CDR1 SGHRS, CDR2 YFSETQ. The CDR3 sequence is CASSLGDSGNEKLFF. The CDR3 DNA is TGCGCCAGCAGCTTGGGGGACAGCGGAAATGAAAAACTGTTTTTT.

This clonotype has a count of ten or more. CDR3 amino acids: CASRLHLDTEAFF. Here the CDR3 DNA reads TGTGCCAGCCGGCTCCATTTAGACACTGAAGCTTTCTTT. The chain is built from TRBV12-3 or TRBV12-4 and TRBJ1-1; D call uncertain. CDR3 size: 13 residues. Trimming shortened V by 8 bases and J by 3 bases, and 13 bases separated the two germline ends.

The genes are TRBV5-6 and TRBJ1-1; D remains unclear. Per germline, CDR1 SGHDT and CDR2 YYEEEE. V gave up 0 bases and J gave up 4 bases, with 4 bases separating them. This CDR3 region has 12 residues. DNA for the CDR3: TGTGCCAGCAGCTTGGACACCACTGAAGCTTTCTTT. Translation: CASSLDTTEAFF.

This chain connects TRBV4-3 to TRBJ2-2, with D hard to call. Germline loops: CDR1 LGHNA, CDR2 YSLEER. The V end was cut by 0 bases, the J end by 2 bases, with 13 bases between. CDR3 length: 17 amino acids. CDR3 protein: CASSQDFRPSNTGELFF. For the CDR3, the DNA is TGCGCCAGCAGCCAAGATTTCAGGCCCTCTAACACCGGGGAGCTGTTTTTT.

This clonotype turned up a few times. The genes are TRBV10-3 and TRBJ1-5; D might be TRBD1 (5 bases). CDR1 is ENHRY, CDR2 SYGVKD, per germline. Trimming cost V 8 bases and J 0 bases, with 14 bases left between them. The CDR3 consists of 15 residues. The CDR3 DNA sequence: TGTGCCATCGGGGGAGGAGAATTTAGCAATCAGCCCCAGCATTTT. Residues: CAIGGGEFSNQPQHF.

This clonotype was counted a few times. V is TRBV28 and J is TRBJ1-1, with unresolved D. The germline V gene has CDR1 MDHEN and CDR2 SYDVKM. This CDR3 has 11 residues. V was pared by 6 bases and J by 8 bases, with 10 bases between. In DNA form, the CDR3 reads TGTGCCAGCAGCCTCCCGGGCGAAGCTTTCTTT. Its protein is CASSLPGEAFF.

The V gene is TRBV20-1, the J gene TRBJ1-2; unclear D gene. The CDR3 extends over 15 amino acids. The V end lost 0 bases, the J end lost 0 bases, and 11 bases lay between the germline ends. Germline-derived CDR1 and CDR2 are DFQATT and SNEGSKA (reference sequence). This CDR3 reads CSARDRPGPNYGYTF. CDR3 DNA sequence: TGCAGTGCTAGAGATCGGCCGGGTCCTAACTATGGCTACACCTTC.

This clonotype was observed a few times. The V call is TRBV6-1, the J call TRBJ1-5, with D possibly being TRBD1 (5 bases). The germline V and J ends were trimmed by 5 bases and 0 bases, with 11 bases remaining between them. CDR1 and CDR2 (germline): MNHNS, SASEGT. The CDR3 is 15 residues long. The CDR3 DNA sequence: TGTGCCAGCAGTACGGGACGGATTAGCAATCAGCCCCAGCATTTT. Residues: CASSTGRISNQPQHF.

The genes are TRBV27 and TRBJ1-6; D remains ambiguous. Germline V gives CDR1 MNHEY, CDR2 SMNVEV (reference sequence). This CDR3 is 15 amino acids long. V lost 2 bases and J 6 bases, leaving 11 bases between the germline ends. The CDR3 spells CASSLMGIGNSPLHF. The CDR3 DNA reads TGTGCCAGCAGTTTAATGGGTATTGGTAATTCACCCCTCCACTTT.